This TCR beta chain was profiled in a study of blood T cell repertoires in COVID-19. Study in general: The United States, Italy and Spain provided the acute and convalescent COVID-19 samples.

In its sample, this clone was seen once. The length of the CDR3 is 15 residues. Germline CDR1 reads GTSNPN; CDR2 reads SVGIG (reference sequence). Trimming pared 3 bases from V and 0 bases from J, leaving 11 bases between. Original analysis: Reference gene primer amplification in the assay estimated nucleated cell counts. Using immunoSEQ multiplex PCR, the repertoire was profiled, and TCRdb retains in-frame clones only, with some absent. That table furnishes V, J and clone size, whereas the DNA furnished D and trimming. The sample carries more than 130,000 clones, about 84% recorded once. This clonotype was sampled from a human donor in a cohort sampled during active COVID-19. J is TRBJ1-4 and V is TRBV30; D may be TRBD1 (6 bases). Sequenced input: peripheral blood. DNA for the CDR3: TGTGCCTGGAGGTCCCGACAGGCAACTAATGAAAAACTGTTTTTT. As protein: CAWRSRQATNEKLFF.